This T cell receptor beta chain was sequenced during a study of blood T cell repertoires in COVID-19. In the study overall: From T cells, B-cell-depleted T cells, or PBMCs came the material, which was cDNA or gDNA.

With 7 bases removed from V and 8 bases from J, the gap between germline ends came to 18 bases. The length of the CDR3 is 13 residues. The germline CDR1 and CDR2 sequences are SQVTM and ANQGSEA. The protocol was immunoSEQ multiplex PCR, while the TCRdb copy is restricted to in-frame clones and leaves out a portion. This sample carries some 270,000 clones, approximately 90% of them seen once, and the ten largest clones take 2.5% to 3%. The chain uses TRBV29-1 and TRBJ1-5; no reliable D call. Sequencing was performed on PBMCs or T cells enriched from blood (not recorded which). The TCR was taken from a man aged 40-55 years who had been exposed to COVID-19. CDR3 region: CSAGTGPREPQHF. The DNA of the CDR3 is TGCAGCGCCGGAACCGGGCCGAGGGAGCCCCAGCATTTT.